Sequencing of this T cell receptor beta chain was carried out in a study of cytomegalovirus exposure and HLA in healthy donors. Findings and caveats of the study: High sensitivity and specificity were reportedly achieved when the classifier diagnosed cytomegalovirus status. The study listed approximately 160 cytomegalovirus-associated TCR beta chains. Roughly even sequencing depth across donors was the assumption behind the presence/absence analyses.

CDR1 SGHNT and CDR2 YYREEE come from the germline V gene (reference sequence). This CDR3 contains 13 residues. V was shortened by 0 bases and J by 3 bases, with 7 bases between the two germline ends. Primers: 60 Vbeta forward and 13 Jbeta reverse. Only in-frame clones appear in the TCRdb table, and some are missing; sequencing was by immunoSEQ multiplex PCR. The data contain some 30,000 clones, about 86% of them singletons. About this clone: Its antigen remains unidentified.

This TCR was recovered from a boy aged 5 to 17 in good health and CMV-seronegative. The material sequenced was PBMCs. The J gene is TRBJ2-7, the V gene TRBV5-4; maybe TRBD1 (5 bases). CDR3 in amino acids: CASSLAQGYEQYF. As DNA, the CDR3 is TGTGCCAGCAGCTTGGCCCAGGGCTACGAGCAGTACTTC.